The text below deals with one TCR beta chain. Its antigen remains unidentified. This specimen belongs to a study of T-cell reconstitution after alpha-beta-depleted transplantation in children. Study results and limitations: The origin of alpha-beta T cells about two months after transplant was reportedly several hundred expanded graft clones. One year after transplant, T-cell counts and diversity came mostly from newly produced T cells. Surviving recipient T cells and thymic progenitors underlay high day-60 TCRbeta diversity in some patients.

Germline V gives CDR1 DFQATT, CDR2 SNEGSKA (reference sequence). Trimming left V 1 base short and J 0 bases short, with 13 bases between. The CDR3 is made up of 16 amino acids. Library preparation (for TCRbeta) was performed with unique molecular identifiers. Using its own MiXCR run on the PCR reads, TCRdb lists one record per CDR3 protein. The sample has under 750,000 distinct CDR3 sequences; under 30% are singletons. Sample: PBMCs, mostly from graft donor cells, taken 360 days after TCRalphabeta/CD19-depleted stem cell transplant. The clonotype originates from a boy in the first two years of life who had a stem cell transplant for acute myeloid leukemia, so the T cells may come from the graft donor. The chain recombines TRBV20-1 with TRBJ1-5; D gene uncertain. CDR3 protein: CSARVGPYYSNQPQHF. In DNA form, the CDR3 reads TGCAGTGCTAGAGTCGGACCCTATTATAGCAATCAGCCCCAGCATTTT.